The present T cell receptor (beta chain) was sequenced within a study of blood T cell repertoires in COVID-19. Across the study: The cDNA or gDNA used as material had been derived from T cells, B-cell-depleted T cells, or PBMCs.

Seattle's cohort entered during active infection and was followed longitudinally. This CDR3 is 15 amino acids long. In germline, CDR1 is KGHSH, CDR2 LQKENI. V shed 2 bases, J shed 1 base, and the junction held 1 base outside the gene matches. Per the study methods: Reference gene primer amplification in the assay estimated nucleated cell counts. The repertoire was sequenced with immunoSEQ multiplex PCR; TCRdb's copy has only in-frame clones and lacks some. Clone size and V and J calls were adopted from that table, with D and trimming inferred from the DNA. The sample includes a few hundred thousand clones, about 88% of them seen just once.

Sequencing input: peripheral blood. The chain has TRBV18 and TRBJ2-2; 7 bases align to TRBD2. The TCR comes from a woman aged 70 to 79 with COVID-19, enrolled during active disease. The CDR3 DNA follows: TGTGCCAGCTCACCAGCGGGGGAGAACACCGGGGAGCTGTTTTTT. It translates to CASSPAGENTGELFF.